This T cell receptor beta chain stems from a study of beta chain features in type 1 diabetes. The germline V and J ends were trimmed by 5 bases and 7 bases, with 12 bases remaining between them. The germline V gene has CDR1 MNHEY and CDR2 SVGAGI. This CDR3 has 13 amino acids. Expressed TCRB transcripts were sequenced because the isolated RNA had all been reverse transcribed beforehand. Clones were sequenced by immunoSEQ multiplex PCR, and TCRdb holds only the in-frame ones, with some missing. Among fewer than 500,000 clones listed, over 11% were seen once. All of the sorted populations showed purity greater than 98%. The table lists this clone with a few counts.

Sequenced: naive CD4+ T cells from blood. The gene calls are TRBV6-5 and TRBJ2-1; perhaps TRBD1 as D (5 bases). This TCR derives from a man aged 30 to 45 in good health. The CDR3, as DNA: TGTGCCAGCAGTGAAGTCAGGGCTAATGAGCAGTTCTTC. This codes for CASSEVRANEQFF.